A selection of T cell receptor beta chains follows, all from one sample in a study of T-cell reconstitution after alpha-beta-depleted transplantation in children. From the PCR reads, TCRdb called clonotypes with MiXCR, one entry per CDR3 protein. Here the sample spans hundreds of thousands of distinct CDR3 sequences, 15% to 20% being singletons. The sequences come from PBMCs, mostly from graft donor cells, collected 360 days after TCRalphabeta/CD19-depleted stem cell transplant. These receptor sequences come from a male patient aged 2 to 9 who had a stem cell transplant for acute lymphoblastic leukemia, so the T cells may come from the graft donor. CDR3s include the opening cysteine and the closing phenylalanine or tryptophan. Each record gives: V gene, CDR3 protein.

>TRBV7-2
CASSLVAGQYQETQYF
>TRBV9
CASSVESTGASPLHF
>TRBV12-3/TRBV12-4
CASSLTRANNYNEQFF
>TRBV28
CASSSDSLNSPLHF
>TRBV29-1
CSVVFWDSMNTEAFF
>TRBV6-2/TRBV6-3
CASKKRVIYEQYF
>TRBV28
CASSTAGLYTQETQYF
>TRBV7-2
CASSFWLAGAGELFF
>TRBV10-3
CAISDPGTSGTLSSYNEQFF
>TRBV5-1
CASSLERSGSYEQYF
>TRBV10-3
CATQSTGPGYHYEQYF
>TRBV28
CASSFRLGNQPQHF
>TRBV20-1
CSARLEGDRFRSYEQYF
>TRBV20-1
CSARDGGQGWEQYF